Listed below are T cell receptor beta chains from one sample, sequenced in a study of blood T cell repertoires in COVID-19. TCRdb keeps only in-frame clones here, not all; method: immunoSEQ multiplex PCR. The sample has approximately 290,000 clones; approximately 89% are singletons. The material sequenced was peripheral blood. Source of these receptors: a woman younger than 45 with COVID-19, enrolled during active disease. Both conserved end residues are part of each CDR3. The D gene is left open where the match is weak. Rows may omit the clone size; those that give it use once, few, many or a size class.

>.|TRBV13|TRBJ1-6|.
CASSLGLMSSYNSPLHF
TGTGCCAGCAGCTTGGGACTTATGAGCTCCTATAATTCACCCCTCCACTTT
>.|TRBV2|TRBJ1-1|.
CASSDGRGSENTEAFF
TGTGCCAGCAGTGATGGGAGGGGGTCAGAGAACACTGAAGCTTTCTTT
>.|TRBV12-1|TRBJ1-5|.
CASSPRDRGPNQPQHF
TGTGCCAGCAGCCCCCGGGACAGGGGACCGAATCAGCCCCAGCATTTT
>TRBD1|TRBV11-2|TRBJ1-6|.
CASSFDRGRNSPLHF
TGTGCCAGCAGCTTCGACAGGGGGCGGAATTCACCCCTCCACTTT
>TRBD1|TRBV6-5|TRBJ2-7|.
CASRTGAYEQYF
TGTGCCAGCAGGACAGGGGCCTACGAGCAGTACTTC
>TRBD2|TRBV24-1|TRBJ2-3|.
CATSDLTSGGDTQYF
TGTGCCACCAGTGATTTGACTAGCGGAGGAGATACGCAGTATTTT
>TRBD1|TRBV20-1|TRBJ2-7|few
CSAQDREQYF
TGCAGTGCTCAGGACAGGGAGCAGTACTTC
>TRBD1|TRBV27|TRBJ1-4|.
CASSSRTGSTEKLFF
TGTGCCAGCAGTTCTAGGACAGGGTCGACTGAAAAACTGTTTTTT
>.|TRBV5-4|TRBJ1-2|.
CASSPRDYQDGYTF
TGTGCCAGCAGCCCAAGGGACTACCAGGATGGCTACACCTTC
>.|TRBV5-1|TRBJ1-4|.
CASSPPGEKLFF
TGCGCCAGCAGCCCCCCCGGGGAAAAACTGTTTTTT
>.|TRBV7-6|TRBJ2-2|.
CASSLAGSLGGGAGELFF
TGTGCCAGCAGCTTAGCTGGATCCCTAGGAGGGGGGGCCGGGGAGCTGTTTTTT
>.|TRBV4-1|TRBJ1-4|.
CASSQSQEFTNEKLFF
TGCGCCAGCAGCCAAAGTCAGGAATTTACTAATGAAAAACTGTTTTTT
>.|TRBV21-1|TRBJ2-7|.
CAGPSGTPSYEQYF
TGTGCCGGACCCTCCGGGACACCTTCCTACGAGCAGTACTTC
>TRBD2|TRBV4-2|TRBJ2-7|.
CASSPGTSLWEQYF
TGTGCCAGCAGTCCCGGGACTAGCCTTTGGGAGCAGTACTTC
>.|TRBV27|TRBJ1-5|.
CTSPGLHQPQHF
TGTACTAGCCCGGGTCTCCATCAGCCCCAGCATTTT
>.|TRBV10-3|TRBJ1-3|.
CAISESSGHTIYF
TGTGCCATCAGTGAGTCCAGCGGGCACACCATATATTTT
>.|TRBV20-1|TRBJ2-1|.
CSHSRNEQFF
TGCAGCCACTCTCGGAATGAGCAGTTCTTC
>.|TRBV23-1|TRBJ1-5|.
CASSHGRNQPQHF
TGCGCCAGCAGTCATGGGCGCAATCAGCCCCAGCATTTT
>.|TRBV4-1|TRBJ1-3|.
CASSQANIGNTIYF
TGCGCCAGCAGCCAAGCCAACATAGGAAACACCATATATTTT
>.|TRBV21-1|TRBJ2-1|.
CASSSRDNYNEQFF
TGTGCCAGCAGCAGCCGGGACAACTACAATGAGCAGTTCTTC
>.|TRBV2|TRBJ2-6|.
CASTLLGSGANVLTF
TGTGCCAGCACGCTACTAGGTTCTGGGGCCAACGTCCTGACTTTC
>TRBD1|TRBV5-8|TRBJ1-2|.
CATRGQANSGYTF
TGTGCCACCAGAGGACAGGCTAACTCTGGCTACACCTTC
>.|TRBV7-2|TRBJ1-1|.
CASSSSITVTTEAFF
TGTGCCAGCAGCTCCTCAATTACAGTGACCACTGAAGCTTTCTTT
>.|TRBV11-3|TRBJ2-1|.
CASSSYITDEQFF
TGTGCCAGCAGCTCCTATATTACAGACGAGCAGTTCTTC
>TRBD2|TRBV14|TRBJ2-3|.
CASSHSWTSDGTDTQYF
TGTGCCAGCAGCCATTCTTGGACTAGCGACGGCACAGATACGCAGTATTTT
>.|TRBV18|TRBJ2-2|.
CASSPLGQNTGELFF
TGTGCCAGCTCACCCCTAGGCCAGAACACCGGGGAGCTGTTTTTT
>.|TRBV14|TRBJ1-4|.
CASSQVAGATNEKLFF
TGTGCCAGCAGCCAAGTGGCGGGTGCAACTAATGAAAAACTGTTTTTT
>.|TRBV5-1|TRBJ2-2|.
CASTWTNGELFF
TGCGCCAGCACCTGGACAAACGGGGAGCTGTTTTTT
>.|TRBV21-1|TRBJ2-1|.
CASSPDRQAQFF
TGTGCCAGCAGCCCTGACAGGCAGGCGCAGTTCTTC
>.|TRBV5-1|TRBJ1-5|few
CASSSTGGNQPQHF
TGCGCCAGCAGCTCGACGGGGGGAAATCAGCCCCAGCATTTT
>.|TRBV18|TRBJ2-1|.
CASSPPRGYNEQFF
TGTGCCAGCTCACCACCTAGAGGGTACAATGAGCAGTTCTTC
>TRBD2|TRBV4-1|TRBJ2-7|.
CASSQEGLATYEQYF
TGCGCCAGCAGCCAAGAGGGACTAGCAACCTACGAGCAGTACTTC
>.|TRBV5-1|TRBJ1-4|.
CASSLGNRVNEKLFF
TGCGCCAGCAGCTTGGGAAACAGGGTCAATGAAAAACTGTTTTTT
>TRBD1|TRBV6-5|TRBJ1-1|once
CASSPNRGANPEAFF
TGTGCCAGCAGTCCTAACAGGGGCGCCAACCCTGAAGCTTTCTTT
>.|TRBV10-3|TRBJ2-2|once
CAISESTRLASTGELFF
TGTGCCATCAGTGAGTCAACGCGGCTAGCCTCAACGGGGGAGCTGTTTTTT
>.|TRBV21-1|TRBJ2-7|.
CASSFLGILAGASSYEQYF
TGTGCCAGCAGCTTCCTAGGGATACTAGCGGGGGCCAGCTCCTACGAGCAGTACTTC
>.|TRBV5-1|TRBJ2-5|.
CASSLAGSGAETQYF
TGCGCCAGCAGCTTGGCCGGGTCAGGGGCGGAGACCCAGTACTTC
>TRBD1|TRBV19|TRBJ1-5|.
CATWDRGQPQHF
TGTGCCACCTGGGACAGGGGTCAGCCCCAGCATTTT
>.|TRBV5-8|TRBJ2-2|.
CASSLRGYTGELFF
TGTGCCAGCAGCTTGCGCGGGTACACCGGGGAGCTGTTTTTT
>.|TRBV18|TRBJ2-5|.
CASSPPEGQRTTQYF
TGTGCCAGCTCACCACCGGAGGGACAGCGGACGACCCAGTACTTC
>TRBD1|TRBV6-5|TRBJ1-5|.
CASSIDRVGQPQHF
TGTGCCAGCAGTATCGACAGGGTCGGTCAGCCCCAGCATTTT
>.|TRBV11-1|TRBJ2-1|few
CASSLRVRAGANEQFF
TGTGCCAGCAGCTTAAGAGTTCGGGCAGGGGCAAATGAGCAGTTCTTC
>.|TRBV30|TRBJ1-4|once
CAWSVTTTNEKLFF
TGTGCCTGGAGTGTGACAACAACTAATGAAAAACTGTTTTTT